This TCR beta chain appears in the sequencing data of a study of T cell responses to AZD1222 COVID-19 vaccine. Overall study findings and caveats: Regions left unmutated in variants are reportedly the target of nearly half of spike-specific TCRs.

This clone has at least ten counts. Its specificity is not known. The sample holds other DNA sequences that translate to the same CDR3. The table came from immunoSEQ multiplex PCR; TCRdb's copy has only in-frame clones and leaves some out. This sample carries more than 70,000 clones, roughly 81% of them seen once, and the ten largest clones take approximately 13%. Sequenced here: peripheral blood, sampled on day 0 of AZD1222 vaccination. The TCR comes from an adult in good health.

The CDR3 nucleotides read TGTGCCAGCAGCTCGGGACAGGGATATGGCTACACCTTC. It codes for CASSSGQGYGYTF. The V gene is TRBV7-2, the J gene TRBJ1-2, with TRBD1 matching over 9 bases. The V and J ends lost 4 bases and 5 bases, in that order; junction bases with no gene match: 2. Germline loops: CDR1 SGHTA, CDR2 FQGNSA. The CDR3 runs 13 residues.